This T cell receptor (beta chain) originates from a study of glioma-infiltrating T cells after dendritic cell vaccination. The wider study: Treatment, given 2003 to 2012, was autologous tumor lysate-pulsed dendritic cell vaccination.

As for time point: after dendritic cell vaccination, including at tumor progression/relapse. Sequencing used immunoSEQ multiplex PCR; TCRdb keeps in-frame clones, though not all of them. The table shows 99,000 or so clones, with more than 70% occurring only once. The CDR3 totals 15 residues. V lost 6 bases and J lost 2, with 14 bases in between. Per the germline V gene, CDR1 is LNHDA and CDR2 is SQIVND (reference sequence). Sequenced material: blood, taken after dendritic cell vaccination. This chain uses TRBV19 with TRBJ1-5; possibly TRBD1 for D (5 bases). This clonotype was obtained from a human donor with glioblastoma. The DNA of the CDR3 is TGTGCCAGTAGGGGGCTTGCGAGTGGCAATCAGCCCCAGCATTTT. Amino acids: CASRGLASGNQPQHF. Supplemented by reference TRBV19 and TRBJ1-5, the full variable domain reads DGGITQSPKYLFRKEGQNVTLSCEQNLNHDAMYWYRQDPGQGLRLIYYSQIVNDFQKGDIAEGYSVSREKKESFPLTVTSAQKNPTAFYLCASRGLASGNQPQHFGDGTRLSIL.